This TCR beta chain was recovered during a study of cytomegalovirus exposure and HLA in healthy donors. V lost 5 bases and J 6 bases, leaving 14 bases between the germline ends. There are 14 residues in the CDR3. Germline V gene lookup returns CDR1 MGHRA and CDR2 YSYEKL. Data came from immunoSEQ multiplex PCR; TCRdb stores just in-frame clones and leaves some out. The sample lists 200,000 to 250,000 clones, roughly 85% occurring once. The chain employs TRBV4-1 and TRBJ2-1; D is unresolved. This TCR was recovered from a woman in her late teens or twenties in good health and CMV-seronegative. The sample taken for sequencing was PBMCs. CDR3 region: CASSSSAGTNEQFF. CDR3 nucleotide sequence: TGCGCCAGCAGCTCCTCTGCTGGCACCAATGAGCAGTTCTTC.